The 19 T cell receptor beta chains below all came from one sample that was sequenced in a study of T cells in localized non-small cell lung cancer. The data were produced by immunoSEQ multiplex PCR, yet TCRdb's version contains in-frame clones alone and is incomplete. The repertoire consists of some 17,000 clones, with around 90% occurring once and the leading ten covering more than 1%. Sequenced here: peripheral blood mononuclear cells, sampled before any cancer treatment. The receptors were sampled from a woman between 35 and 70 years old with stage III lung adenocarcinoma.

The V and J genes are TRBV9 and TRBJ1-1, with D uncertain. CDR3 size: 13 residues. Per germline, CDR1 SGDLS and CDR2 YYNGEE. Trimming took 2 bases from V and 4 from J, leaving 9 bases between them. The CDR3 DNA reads TGTGCCAGCAGCGTCGGAGGGTTCACTGAAGCTTTCTTT. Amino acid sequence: CASSVGGFTEAFF.

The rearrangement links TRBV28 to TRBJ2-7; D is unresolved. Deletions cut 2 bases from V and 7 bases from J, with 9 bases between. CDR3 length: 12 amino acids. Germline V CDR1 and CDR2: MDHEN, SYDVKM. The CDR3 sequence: CASSLLVGEQYF. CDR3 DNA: TGTGCCAGCAGTTTACTGGTGGGGGAGCAGTACTTC.

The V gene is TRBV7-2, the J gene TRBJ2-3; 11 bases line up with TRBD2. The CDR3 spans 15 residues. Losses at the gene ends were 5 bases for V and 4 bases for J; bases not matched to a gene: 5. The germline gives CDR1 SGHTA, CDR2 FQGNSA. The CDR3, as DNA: TGTGCCAGCAGCACACTAGCGGGAGTCGCAGATACGCAGTATTTT. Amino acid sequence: CASSTLAGVADTQYF.

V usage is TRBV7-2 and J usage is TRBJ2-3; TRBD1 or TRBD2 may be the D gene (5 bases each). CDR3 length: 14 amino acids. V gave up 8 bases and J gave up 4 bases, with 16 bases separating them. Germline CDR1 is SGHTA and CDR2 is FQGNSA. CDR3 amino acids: CASRRAGASDTQYF. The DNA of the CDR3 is TGTGCCAGCCGCCGAGCCGGGGCTTCAGATACGCAGTATTTT.

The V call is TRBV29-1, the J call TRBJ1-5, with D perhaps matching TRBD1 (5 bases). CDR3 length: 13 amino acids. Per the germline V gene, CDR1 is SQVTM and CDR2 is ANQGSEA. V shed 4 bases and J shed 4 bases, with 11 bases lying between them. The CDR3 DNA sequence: TGCAGCGTTGCCAGGGCTATTAATCAGCCCCAGCATTTT. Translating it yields CSVARAINQPQHF. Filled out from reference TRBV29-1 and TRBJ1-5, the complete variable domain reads SAVISQKPSRDICQRGTSLTIQCQVDSQVTMMFWYRQQPGQSLTLIATANQGSEATYESGFVIDKFPISRPNLTFSTLTVSNMSPEDSSIYLCSVARAINQPQHFGDGTRLSIL.

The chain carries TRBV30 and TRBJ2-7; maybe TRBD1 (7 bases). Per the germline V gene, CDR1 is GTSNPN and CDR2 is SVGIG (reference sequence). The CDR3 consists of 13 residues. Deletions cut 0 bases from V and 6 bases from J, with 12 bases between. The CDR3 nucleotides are TGTGCCTGGAGTGTACGACAGGGAGGCGAGCAGTACTTC. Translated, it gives CAWSVRQGGEQYF.

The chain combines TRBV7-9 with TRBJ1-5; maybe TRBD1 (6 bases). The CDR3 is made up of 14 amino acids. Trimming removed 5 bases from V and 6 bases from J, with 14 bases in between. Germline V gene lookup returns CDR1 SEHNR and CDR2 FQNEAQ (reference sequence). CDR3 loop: CASSPGQIFQPQHF. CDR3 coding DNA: TGTGCCAGCAGCCCAGGACAGATTTTTCAGCCCCAGCATTTT. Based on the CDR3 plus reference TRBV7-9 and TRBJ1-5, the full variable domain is DTGVSQNPRHKITKRGQNVTFRCDPISEHNRLYWYRQTLGQGPEFLTYFQNEAQLEKSRLLSDRFSAERPKGSFSTLEIQRTEQGDSAMYLCASSPGQIFQPQHFGDGTRLSIL.

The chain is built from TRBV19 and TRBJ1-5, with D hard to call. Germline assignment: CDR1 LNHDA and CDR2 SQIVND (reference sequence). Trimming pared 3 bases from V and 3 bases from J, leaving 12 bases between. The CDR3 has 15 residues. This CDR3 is CASSINGRNNQPQHF. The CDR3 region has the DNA TGTGCCAGTAGTATTAATGGCCGAAACAATCAGCCCCAGCATTTT.

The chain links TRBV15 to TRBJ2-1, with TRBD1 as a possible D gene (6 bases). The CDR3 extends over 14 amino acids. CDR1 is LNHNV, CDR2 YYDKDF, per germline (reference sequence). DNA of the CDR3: TGTGCGGTTGGGGGCCAGGGCGCCTACAATGAGCAGTTCTTC. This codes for CAVGGQGAYNEQFF.

CDR3 protein: CAWTLTAIGSPLHF. The CDR3 DNA reads as TGTGCCTGGACCCTGACAGCGATCGGGTCACCCCTCCACTTT. The chain uses TRBV30 and TRBJ1-6; possible D gene TRBD1, 5 bases. Germline V CDR1 and CDR2: GTSNPN, SVGIG (reference sequence). CDR3 length: 14 amino acids. V dropped 4 bases and J dropped 10 bases, with 17 bases sitting between them.

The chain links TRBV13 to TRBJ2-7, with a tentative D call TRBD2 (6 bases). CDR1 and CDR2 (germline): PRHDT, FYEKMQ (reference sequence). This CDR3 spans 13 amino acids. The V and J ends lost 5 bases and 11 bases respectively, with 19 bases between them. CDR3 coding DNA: TGTGCCAGCAGCGACCGGACTATAGGTACGGAGTACTTC. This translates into CASSDRTIGTEYF.

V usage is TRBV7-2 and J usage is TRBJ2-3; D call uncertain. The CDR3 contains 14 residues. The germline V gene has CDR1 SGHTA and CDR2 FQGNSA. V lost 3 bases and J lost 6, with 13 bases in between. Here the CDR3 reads CASSLLGSADTQYF. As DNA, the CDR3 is TGTGCCAGCAGCTTGCTTGGTTCGGCGGATACGCAGTATTTT.

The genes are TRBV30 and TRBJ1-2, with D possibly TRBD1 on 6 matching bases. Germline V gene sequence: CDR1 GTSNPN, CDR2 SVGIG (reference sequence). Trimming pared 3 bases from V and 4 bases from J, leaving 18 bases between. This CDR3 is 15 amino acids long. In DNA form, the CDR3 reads TGTGCCTGGAGGCCACAGGGAATCGGCGTCTATGGCTACACCTTC. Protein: CAWRPQGIGVYGYTF. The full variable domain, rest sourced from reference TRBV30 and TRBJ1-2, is SQTIHQWPATLVQPVGSPLSLECTVEGTSNPNLYWYRQAAGRGLQLLFYSVGIGQISSEVPQNLSASRPQDRQFILSSKKLLLSDSGFYLCAWRPQGIGVYGYTFGSGTRLTVV.

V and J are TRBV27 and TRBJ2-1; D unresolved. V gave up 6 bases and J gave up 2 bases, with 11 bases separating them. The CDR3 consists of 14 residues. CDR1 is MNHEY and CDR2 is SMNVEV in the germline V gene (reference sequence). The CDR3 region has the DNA TGTGCCAGCAGCGAAACTTCCACCTACAATGAGCAGTTCTTC. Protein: CASSETSTYNEQFF.

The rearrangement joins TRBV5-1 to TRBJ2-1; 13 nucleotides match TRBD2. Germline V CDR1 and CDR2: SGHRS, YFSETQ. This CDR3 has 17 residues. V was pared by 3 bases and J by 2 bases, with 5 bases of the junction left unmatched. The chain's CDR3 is CASSSMTSGGPYNEQFF. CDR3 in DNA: TGCGCCAGCAGCTCCATGACTAGCGGGGGGCCCTACAATGAGCAGTTCTTC.

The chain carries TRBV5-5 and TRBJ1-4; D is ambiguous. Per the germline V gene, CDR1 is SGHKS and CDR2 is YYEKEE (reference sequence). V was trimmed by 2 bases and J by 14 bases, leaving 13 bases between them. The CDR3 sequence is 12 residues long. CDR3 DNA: TGTGCCAGCAGCTTTTCGGGCCGTGATCTGTTTTTT. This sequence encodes CASSFSGRDLFF.

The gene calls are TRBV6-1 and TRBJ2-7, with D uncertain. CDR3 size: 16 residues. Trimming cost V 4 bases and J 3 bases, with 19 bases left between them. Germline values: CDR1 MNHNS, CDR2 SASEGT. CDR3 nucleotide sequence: TGTGCCAGCAGTGTGGGAAAATCGGGCGGATTCTACGAGCAGTACTTC. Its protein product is CASSVGKSGGFYEQYF.

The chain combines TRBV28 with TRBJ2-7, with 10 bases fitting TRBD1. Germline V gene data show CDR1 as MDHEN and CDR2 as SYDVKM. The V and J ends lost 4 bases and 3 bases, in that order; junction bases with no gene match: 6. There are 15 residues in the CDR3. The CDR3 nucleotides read TGTGCCAGCAGTTCAGGTGGGGACAGGGGCTACGAGCAGTACTTC. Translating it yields CASSSGGDRGYEQYF.

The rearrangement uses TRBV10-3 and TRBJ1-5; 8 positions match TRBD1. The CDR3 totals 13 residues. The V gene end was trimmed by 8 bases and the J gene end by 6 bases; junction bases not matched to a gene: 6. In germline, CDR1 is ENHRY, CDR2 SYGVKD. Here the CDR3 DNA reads TGTGCCATCGGTCAGGACAGGGCTCAGCCCCAGCATTTT. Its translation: CAIGQDRAQPQHF.